The 5 T cell receptor beta chains below were found in one sample sequenced in a study of CD8 T cells in Susac syndrome. The RNA input was about 0.5 to 1 ug, and it was reverse transcribed with random hexamers. TCRdb fed the immunoSEQ multiplex PCR reads into MiXCR, producing one record per CDR3 protein. The sample has roughly 200,000 distinct CDR3 sequences; 90% to 96% are singletons. Material for sequencing was CD4+ T cells from PBMCs. These receptors all stem from a human donor with multiple sclerosis.

The rearrangement links TRBV15 to TRBJ1-6; D is undetermined. Germline V gives CDR1 LNHNV, CDR2 YYDKDF (reference sequence). This CDR3 is built from 12 residues. V was trimmed by 4 bases and J by 8 bases, leaving 6 bases between them. CDR3 residues: CATSNKDSPLHF. The CDR3 DNA is TGTGCCACCAGCAATAAGGATTCACCCCTCCACTTT.

This chain links TRBV9 with TRBJ2-7, with D possibly being TRBD2 (5 bases). Germline CDR1 reads SGDLS; CDR2 reads YYNGEE. The CDR3 spans 14 residues. Between the trimmed V and J ends, which lost 3 bases and 7 bases, there was a span of 17 bases. CDR3 sequence reads: CASSALENLGEQYF. DNA for the CDR3: TGTGCCAGCAGCGCACTAGAAAACTTGGGGGAGCAGTACTTC.

The V and J genes are TRBV10-3 and TRBJ1-6; D is ambiguous. Per the germline V gene, CDR1 is ENHRY and CDR2 is SYGVKD. Trimming removed 3 bases from V and 10 bases from J, with 4 bases in between. CDR3 length: 11 residues. The CDR3 DNA follows: TGTGCCATCAGTGACGGATCACCCCTCCACTTT. This encodes CAISDGSPLHF.

The chain recombines TRBV18 with TRBJ1-1; D gene uncertain. The CDR3 runs 13 residues. CDR1 is KGHSH and CDR2 is LQKENI in the germline V gene. The ends were cut back, 2 bases at V and 1 base at J, with 5 bases in the middle. This CDR3 is CASSPKANTEAFF. The CDR3 DNA reads as TGTGCCAGCTCACCAAAGGCGAACACTGAAGCTTTCTTT.

This rearrangement joins TRBV29-1 to TRBJ2-5; TRBD2 agrees at 7 bases. Unmatched junction bases numbered 9, after V lost 4 bases and J lost 7 bases. CDR3 size: 13 residues. Germline CDR1 reads SQVTM; CDR2 reads ANQGSEA. CDR3 region: CSVASGAAGTQYF. The CDR3 DNA is TGCAGCGTTGCAAGCGGGGCAGCGGGGACCCAGTACTTC.